The rows below give T cell receptor beta chains drawn from one sample of a study of cytotoxic CD8 clonotypes in ibrutinib-treated CLL. Only in-frame clones appear in the TCRdb table, and some are missing; sequencing was by immunoSEQ multiplex PCR. This repertoire shows 160,000 or so clones, over 75% found once; its top ten account for 3% to 3.5%. The specimen comprised PBMCs, sampled at disease progression, from a patient treated with ibrutinib. All receptors come from a human donor with chronic lymphocytic leukemia. CDR3s include the opening cysteine and the closing phenylalanine or tryptophan. D genes are given only for firm matches. Size is stated for part of the rows, as once, few or many counts, or as a class when the clone is expanded.

d_gene	j_gene	abundance	v_gene	CDR3nt	CDR3aa
TRBD2	TRBJ2-7	NA	TRBV28	TGTGCCAGCAGCCTCCCTAGCGGGAGAAGGTCCTACGAGCAGTACTTC	CASSLPSGRRSYEQYF
NA	TRBJ1-2	once	TRBV7-6	TGTGCCAGCAGCCCCCCCCCGCCGAGCTACACCTTC	CASSPPPPSYTF
NA	TRBJ2-7	NA	TRBV7-6	TGTGCCAGCAGCCCCTCGGTAAGGGGCGGCTACGAGCAGTACTTC	CASSPSVRGGYEQYF
TRBD1	TRBJ1-1	NA	TRBV7-6	TGTGCCAGCAGCACCGGGACAGGGGGCACTGAAGCTTTCTTT	CASSTGTGGTEAFF
NA	TRBJ2-7	few	TRBV20-1	TGCAGCCCCCGGGGTCCCTACGAGCAGTACTTC	CSPRGPYEQYF
NA	TRBJ2-2	NA	TRBV5-1	TGCGCCAGCAGGTTCGAGAGCGGGGAGCTGTTTTTT	CASRFESGELFF
NA	TRBJ2-7	NA	TRBV11-2	TGTGCCAGCAGCTTAGATTCCGGGAACCCCTACGAGCAGTACTTC	CASSLDSGNPYEQYF
TRBD1	TRBJ1-1	NA	TRBV19	TGTGCCAGTATCTGGACAGGGGTGAACACTGAAGCTTTCTTT	CASIWTGVNTEAFF
NA	TRBJ2-7	NA	TRBV27	TGTGCCAGCAGTTTAAGCGAACGCTACGAGCAGTACTTC	CASSLSERYEQYF
NA	TRBJ1-5	NA	TRBV7-3	TGTGCCAGCAGCTTATTCCCCGGGACGGACCAGCCCCAGCATTTT	CASSLFPGTDQPQHF
NA	TRBJ1-5	NA	TRBV12-5	TGTGCTAGTGGTTTGGTAGTCTTGGGGGCCCGCAATCAGCCCCAGCATTTT	CASGLVVLGARNQPQHF
NA	TRBJ1-1	NA	TRBV28	TGTGCCAGCAGTTTGCGGGGGTTAGGAGCTTTCTTT	CASSLRGLGAFF
NA	TRBJ1-1	few	TRBV2	TGTGCCAGTTACAATGGGGGGAAGGAAGCTTTCTTT	CASYNGGKEAFF
NA	TRBJ1-4	NA	TRBV9	TGTGCCAGCAGCGTAGCAACGGGGGTTAATGAAAAACTGTTTTTT	CASSVATGVNEKLFF
NA	TRBJ1-1	NA	TRBV5-1	TGCGCCAGCAGCGTCAGCGGTAGAGGGGGGACTGAAGCTTTCTTT	CASSVSGRGGTEAFF
TRBD2	TRBJ2-3	NA	TRBV15	TGTGCCACCAGCAGAGATAGAAGACTAGCGGGGCTGTCGGCAGATACGCAGTATTTT	CATSRDRRLAGLSADTQYF
NA	TRBJ2-3	NA	TRBV19	TGTGCCAGTAGTATCCCCGGGATCACAGATACGCAGTATTTT	CASSIPGITDTQYF
NA	TRBJ1-6	NA	TRBV7-3	TGTGCCAGCAGCTCCAAGTTGGGAGTGACACCCCTCCACTTT	CASSSKLGVTPLHF
NA	TRBJ2-7	NA	TRBV18	TGTGCCAGCTCACCTACGGCCGAAGGGGGCTCCTACGAGCAGTACTTC	CASSPTAEGGSYEQYF
NA	TRBJ2-2	NA	TRBV5-4	TGTGCCAGCAGCTTGGCGAGGATAGACACCGGGGAGCTGTTTTTT	CASSLARIDTGELFF
NA	TRBJ2-7	NA	TRBV2	TGTGCCAGCGGAAGGACAACCTACGAGCAGTACTTC	CASGRTTYEQYF
NA	TRBJ1-3	NA	TRBV28	TGTGCCAGCAGGCGAGGGCCCTCTGGAAACACCATATATTTT	CASRRGPSGNTIYF
TRBD1	TRBJ1-4	few	TRBV4-2	TGTGCCAGCAGCCAACGTAGGGCAGGGGGTGAAAAACTGTTTTTT	CASSQRRAGGEKLFF
TRBD1	TRBJ1-5	NA	TRBV15	TGTGCCACCAGCGGACAGGGGGCGAGTAATCAGCCCCAGCATTTT	CATSGQGASNQPQHF
NA	TRBJ2-7	NA	TRBV6-1	TGTGCCAGCAGTCGGGGCTACGAGCAGTACTTC	CASSRGYEQYF
TRBD1	TRBJ2-1	NA	TRBV30	TGTGCCTGGAGTGGGACCGGGACAGGGGGTAAATTTCCCTACAATGAGCAGTTCTTC	CAWSGTGTGGKFPYNEQFF
NA	TRBJ2-7	once	TRBV7-2	TGTGCCAGCAGCTTAGCCGGGTCCTACGAGCAGTACTTC	CASSLAGSYEQYF
NA	TRBJ2-2	NA	TRBV6-5	TGTGCCAGCAGCCCCCAGGGAGTTAACACCGGGGAGCTGTTTTTT	CASSPQGVNTGELFF
TRBD2	TRBJ2-1	once	TRBV4-1	TGCGCCAGCAGCCAATATACTGGGACTAGCGGGAGTAATGAGCAGTTCTTC	CASSQYTGTSGSNEQFF
NA	TRBJ1-2	few	TRBV7-2	TGTGCCAGCAGCCCCCATACCCGCACACCGGCCGGGGGCTACACCTTC	CASSPHTRTPAGGYTF
NA	TRBJ2-7	NA	TRBV7-9	TGTGCCAGCAGCTGGCAAGGGCAGCAGTACTTC	CASSWQGQQYF
NA	TRBJ2-2	NA	TRBV4-1	TGCGCCAGCAGCCAAGTAGTACAGACCGGGGAGCTGTTTTTT	CASSQVVQTGELFF
NA	TRBJ1-2	once	TRBV18	TGTGCCAGCTCACTAGCGGATCCTAACTATGGCTACACCTTC	CASSLADPNYGYTF
NA	TRBJ1-1	NA	TRBV30	TGTGCCTGGAGTGTACACGGAAACACTGAAGCTTTCTTT	CAWSVHGNTEAFF
TRBD2	TRBJ2-1	once	TRBV2	TGTGCCAGCAGTGGTCGCGGGAGATCCTACAATGAGCAGTTCTTC	CASSGRGRSYNEQFF
NA	TRBJ1-1	NA	TRBV6-5	TGTGCCAGCAGTTACCCTCCTCCGATGAACACTGAAGCTTTCTTT	CASSYPPPMNTEAFF
NA	TRBJ2-2	NA	TRBV11-2	TGTGCCAGCAGCTCGATACGGGGGGAGCTGTTTTTT	CASSSIRGELFF
NA	TRBJ1-2	NA	TRBV10-1	TGCGCCAGCAGGGGCAAAAATAACTATGGCTACACCTTC	CASRGKNNYGYTF
NA	TRBJ1-2	once	TRBV7-9	TGTGCCAGCAGCTTAGCCCAACAGGGCGGCGGCTACACCTTC	CASSLAQQGGGYTF
NA	TRBJ2-2	NA	TRBV6-5	TGTGCCAGCAGTTACACGGGGCGGAACGGGGAGCTGTTTTTT	CASSYTGRNGELFF
NA	TRBJ1-1	NA	TRBV4-3	TGCGCCAGCAGCCAAGATTACTCAGGGCTGGACACTGAAGCTTTCTTT	CASSQDYSGLDTEAFF
NA	TRBJ1-4	NA	TRBV29-1	TGCAGCGTCAGGTCCGCAGGGGAGAAACTGTTTTTT	CSVRSAGEKLFF
NA	TRBJ1-2	NA	TRBV5-1	TGCGCCAGCAGCTTGGTTGCGGGGGACGGCTACACCTTC	CASSLVAGDGYTF
NA	TRBJ2-1	NA	TRBV19	TGTGCCAGTAGCCAGGGCCTAGCGCGTTTGAATGAGCAGTTCTTC	CASSQGLARLNEQFF